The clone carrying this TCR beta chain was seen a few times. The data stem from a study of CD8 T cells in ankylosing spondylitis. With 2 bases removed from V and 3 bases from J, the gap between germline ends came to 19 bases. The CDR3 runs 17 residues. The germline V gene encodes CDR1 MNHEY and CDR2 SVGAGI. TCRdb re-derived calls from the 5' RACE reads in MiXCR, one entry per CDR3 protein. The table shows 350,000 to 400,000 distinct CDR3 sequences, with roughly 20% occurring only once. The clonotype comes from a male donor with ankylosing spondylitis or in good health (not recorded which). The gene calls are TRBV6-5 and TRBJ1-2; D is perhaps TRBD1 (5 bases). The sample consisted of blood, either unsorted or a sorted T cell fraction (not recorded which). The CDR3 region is CASSYPGSGKGDYGYTF. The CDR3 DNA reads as TGTGCCAGCAGTTACCCTGGATCAGGGAAAGGGGACTATGGCTACACCTTC.